Sequencing of this T cell receptor (beta chain) was carried out in a study of blood T cell repertoires in COVID-19. This CDR3 region has 19 residues. Germline CDR1 is SGHTA and CDR2 is FQGTGA. Trimming at V came to 1 base and at J to 0 bases, leaving 10 bases not matched to a gene. The data were produced by immunoSEQ multiplex PCR, yet TCRdb's version contains in-frame clones alone and is incomplete. This table holds under 150,000 clones, around 88% found once. The sequence was obtained from a human donor in a cohort sampled during active COVID-19. The chain carries TRBV7-3 and TRBJ2-1; 9 nucleotides align to TRBD1. Sequencing used peripheral blood. The CDR3 DNA is TGTGCCAGCAGCTTAAGAGGACAGGGGAGGGTGTACTCCTACAATGAGCAGTTCTTC. Amino acids: CASSLRGQGRVYSYNEQFF.